This TCR beta chain was profiled in a study of early stage breast cancer tumors. The protocol was immunoSEQ multiplex PCR, while the TCRdb copy is restricted to in-frame clones and leaves out a portion. The table lists about 72,000 clones, roughly three quarters of them singletons. Deletions cut 8 bases from V and 0 bases from J, with 10 bases between. From germline, CDR1 is MNHNY and CDR2 SVGAGI (reference sequence). The CDR3 totals 14 residues. The J gene is TRBJ1-4, the V gene TRBV6-6, with a tentative D call TRBD1 (5 bases). The TCR sequence derives from a person aged 55 to 75 with breast cancer. Sequencing was done on a sample of blood. DNA for the CDR3: TGTGCCAGCGGGGACTTTGCAACTAATGAAAAACTGTTTTTT. As protein: CASGDFATNEKLFF.